The 7 T cell receptor beta chains below were found in one sample sequenced in a study of blood T cells in healthy people across ages. Alongside a J-beta primer mix, a sample-barcoded 5' primer served in a second PCR lasting about 6 to 11 cycles. Via MiXCR, TCRdb re-called the 5' RACE reads, giving one row per CDR3 protein. The sample lists more than 1,400,000 distinct CDR3 sequences, 42% occurring once. The sample was blood. These receptors were obtained from a woman between 18 and 30 years old in good health.

This clonotype has a handful of counts. The chain joins TRBV10-3 to TRBJ1-2; TRBD1 aligns across 8 bases. CDR1 ENHRY and CDR2 SYGVKD come from the germline V gene. The CDR3 loop spans 14 amino acids. V was clipped by 6 bases and J by 4 bases; unmatched bases: 7. For the CDR3, the DNA is TGTGCCATCAGCCAAGGGACAGGCGTCTATGGCTACACCTTC. Its protein is CAISQGTGVYGYTF.

This clonotype was counted many times. The rearrangement uses TRBV5-1 and TRBJ2-1; 11 bases align to TRBD2. The CDR3 is 16 residues long. Per germline, CDR1 SGHRS and CDR2 YFSETQ. Trimming cost V 0 bases and J 5 bases; bases outside gene matches: 4. The DNA of the CDR3 is TGCGCCAGCAGCTTGGGGGGGACTAGCGGAAACAATGAGCAGTTCTTC. It specifies CASSLGGTSGNNEQFF.

The J gene is TRBJ1-1, the V gene TRBV4-2; D not resolved. The CDR3 sequence is 15 residues long. V lost 0 bases to trimming and J lost 5 bases, with 13 bases between them. Germline CDR1 is LGHNA and CDR2 is YNFKEQ. The CDR3 DNA sequence: TGTGCCAGCAGCCAAGATCCGGGGTCGGGGACTGAAGCTTTCTTT. This gives the protein CASSQDPGSGTEAFF.

The chain joins TRBV20-1 to TRBJ2-7, with 8 bases fitting TRBD1. This CDR3 comprises 13 residues. Trimming at V came to 6 bases and at J to 5 bases, leaving 9 bases not matched to a gene. In germline, CDR1 is DFQATT, CDR2 SNEGSKA (reference sequence). In nucleotides, the CDR3 is TGCAGTGCGAGGACAGGGTATCCCGACGAGCAGTACTTC. Protein: CSARTGYPDEQYF.

The chain has TRBV3-1 and TRBJ1-1, with D possibly matching TRBD1 (6 bases). Trimming left V 5 bases short and J 7 bases short, with 23 bases between. Germline CDR1 and CDR2: LGHDT and YNNKEL (reference sequence). This CDR3 has 16 residues. CDR3 region: CASSYELQGHYSEAFF. CDR3 nucleotide sequence: TGTGCCAGCAGCTACGAACTACAGGGCCACTATAGTGAAGCTTTCTTT.

This rearrangement joins TRBV20-1 to TRBJ2-7; 13 nucleotides line up with TRBD2. Germline loops: CDR1 DFQATT, CDR2 SNEGSKA (reference sequence). The length of the CDR3 is 17 residues. Trimming took 0 bases from V and 7 from J; bases not matched to a gene: 12. The CDR3 DNA sequence: TGCAGTGCTAGAGATCCCACTAGCGGGAGGGCAAAGAATGAGCAGTACTTC. Protein sequence: CSARDPTSGRAKNEQYF.

The rearrangement joins TRBV5-6 to TRBJ2-5; D could derive from TRBD1 or TRBD2 (6 bases each). Trimming took off 4 bases at V and 3 bases at J, with 22 bases between the two ends. This CDR3 contains 17 residues. In germline, CDR1 is SGHDT, CDR2 YYEEEE. The CDR3 sequence: CASSHTGGGWEKETQYF. The CDR3 DNA follows: TGTGCCAGCAGCCATACAGGAGGGGGGTGGGAAAAAGAGACCCAGTACTTC.